This passage covers 29 T cell receptor beta chains from one sample sequenced in a study of blood T cell repertoires in COVID-19. Sequencing used immunoSEQ multiplex PCR; TCRdb keeps in-frame clones, though not all of them. The data hold over 90,000 clones, with around nine tenths observed a single time. Input material: peripheral blood. The receptors derive from a woman aged 45-65 years with COVID-19, enrolled during active disease.

The chain combines TRBV7-6 with TRBJ2-6; no clear D. Germline V CDR1 and CDR2: SGHVS, FNYEAQ. This CDR3 is 15 amino acids long. The V gene lost 5 bases and the J gene lost 2 bases, with 10 bases spanning the gap. The CDR3 here is CASSAQAAGANVLTF. The CDR3 DNA is TGTGCCAGCAGCGCCCAGGCTGCTGGGGCCAACGTCCTGACTTTC. The whole variable domain, filled in from reference TRBV7-6 and TRBJ2-6, reads GAGVSQSPRYKVTKRGQDVALRCDPISGHVSLYWYRQALGQGPEFLTYFNYEAQQDKSGLPNDRFSAERPEGSISTLTIQRTEQRDSAMYRCASSAQAAGANVLTFGAGSRLTVL.

The J gene is TRBJ1-2, the V gene TRBV7-9, with TRBD1 matching 8 bases. Trimming removed 6 bases from V and 4 bases from J; junction bases left unmatched: 10. The CDR3 runs 15 residues. Germline V gene sequence: CDR1 SEHNR, CDR2 FQNEAQ (reference sequence). The CDR3 protein is CASSYTGGLGYGYTF. The CDR3 nucleotides read TGTGCCAGCAGTTACACAGGGGGTTTAGGCTATGGCTACACCTTC.

The chain recombines TRBV28 with TRBJ1-3; 8 nucleotides agree with TRBD1. CDR1 is MDHEN, CDR2 SYDVKM, per germline. V lost 6 bases, J lost 4 bases, and 8 bases stayed unmatched. The length of the CDR3 is 15 residues. CDR3 nucleotide sequence: TGTGCCAGCAGGAACGACAGGGGCACAGGAAACACCATATATTTT. Translation: CASRNDRGTGNTIYF.

V usage is TRBV5-4 and J usage is TRBJ2-3; D uncertain. The CDR3 runs to 16 residues. Trimming removed 0 bases from V and 2 bases from J, with 13 bases in between. CDR1 is SGHNT and CDR2 is YYREEE in the germline V gene (reference sequence). The CDR3 spells CASSLVPNYNTDTQYF. The CDR3 coding sequence is TGTGCCAGCAGCTTGGTGCCCAACTATAACACAGATACGCAGTATTTT. The whole variable domain, filled in from reference TRBV5-4 and TRBJ2-3, reads ETGVTQSPTHLIKTRGQQVTLRCSSQSGHNTVSWYQQALGQGPQFIFQYYREEENGRGNFPPRFSGLQFPNYSSELNVNALELDDSALYLCASSLVPNYNTDTQYFGPGTRLTVL.

The CDR3 DNA follows: TGTGCCAGCAGCAAAGTCGAGGGAGAACAGGGGGATTGTCATGGCTACACCTTC. It yields the protein CASSKVEGEQGDCHGYTF. The chain uses TRBV21-1 and TRBJ1-2; the D call of TRBD1 is as the table states it, not checked on the DNA. TRBV21-1 corresponds to a pseudogene. CDR3 size: 18 residues.

The V gene is TRBV24-1, the J gene TRBJ1-2, with D uncertain. Trimming pared 0 bases from V and 5 bases from J, leaving 6 bases between. Germline CDR1 KGHDR, CDR2 SFDVKD. The CDR3 runs 13 residues. CDR3 bases: TGTGCCACCAGTGATTTGAACTCTTATGGCTACACCTTC. Encoded protein: CATSDLNSYGYTF.

J is TRBJ1-1 and V is TRBV12-5, with 7 bases that match TRBD1. Germline loops: CDR1 LGHNT, CDR2 FRNRAP. With 5 bases clipped from V and 4 bases from J, the junction kept 10 bases outside the gene matches. The CDR3 sequence is 15 residues long. This chain's CDR3 is CASGPQGGWGTEAFF. As DNA, the CDR3 is TGTGCTAGTGGTCCCCAGGGGGGATGGGGCACTGAAGCTTTCTTT.

This clone was counted once. The rearrangement links TRBV2 to TRBJ2-3; unclear D gene. Trimming took 3 bases from V and 4 from J, leaving 14 bases between them. Germline V gene lookup returns CDR1 SNHLY and CDR2 FYNNEI. The CDR3 extends over 15 amino acids. The CDR3 DNA sequence: TGTGCCAGCAGTGATATGGTACAGATACCAGATACGCAGTATTTT. Translating it yields CASSDMVQIPDTQYF.

The CDR3 DNA follows: TGTGCCAGCAGCCACCCCGGCGGGCTCTCCTACAATGAGCAGTTCTTC. Translation gives CASSHPGGLSYNEQFF. The V call is TRBV5-6, the J call TRBJ2-1, with D possibly matching TRBD2 (5 bases). This CDR3 spans 16 amino acids. V gave up 4 bases and J gave up 0 bases, with 14 bases separating them. CDR1 is SGHDT, CDR2 YYEEEE, per germline.

The chain has TRBV27 and TRBJ2-5; possibly TRBD2 for D (5 bases). The germline CDR1 and CDR2 sequences are MNHEY and SMNVEV (reference sequence). Trimming removed 2 bases from V and 5 bases from J, with 12 bases in between. CDR3 size: 14 residues. The CDR3 DNA follows: TGTGCCAGCAGTTTAATGGGTGAGGGTGAGACCCAGTACTTC. This sequence encodes CASSLMGEGETQYF.

The chain employs TRBV5-5 and TRBJ1-2, with D possibly matching TRBD1 (5 bases). V shed 6 bases and J shed 0 bases, with 12 bases lying between them. The CDR3 is 14 residues long. Germline CDR1 SGHKS, CDR2 YYEKEE (reference sequence). The CDR3 here is CASTPGGANYGYTF. The DNA of the CDR3 is TGTGCCAGCACCCCCGGGGGAGCTAACTATGGCTACACCTTC.

The sample holds a few counts of this clone. DNA for the CDR3: TGTGCCAGCAATGTACAGGGGGAAAAACTGTTTTTT. Translation gives CASNVQGEKLFF. This chain links TRBV6-4 with TRBJ1-4; 7 bases align to TRBD1. The CDR3 has 12 amino acids. The V segment lost 7 bases and the J segment 8 bases; nucleotides outside the gene matches: 4. CDR1 and CDR2 from the germline V gene are MRHNA and SNTAGT.

The chain employs TRBV19 and TRBJ1-6; D is unresolved. From germline, CDR1 is LNHDA and CDR2 SQIVND (reference sequence). The CDR3 is 14 amino acids. Trimming pared 5 bases from V and 7 bases from J, leaving 12 bases between. CDR3 residues: CASSLYYGNSPLHF. The CDR3 nucleotides read TGTGCCAGTAGTCTTTACTATGGGAATTCACCCCTCCACTTT.

The gene calls are TRBV29-1 and TRBJ2-2; D is ambiguous. The V gene's germline CDR1 is SQVTM and CDR2 ANQGSEA. CDR3 length: 11 amino acids. V lost 6 bases and J 3 bases, leaving 5 bases between the germline ends. The CDR3 DNA reads TGCAGCGTCCTACACACCGGGGAGCTGTTTTTT. Its protein product is CSVLHTGELFF.

There are a few counts of this clone. In nucleotides, the CDR3 is TGTGCCAGCAGAGGAGGGAACACTGAAGCTTTCTTT. This sequence encodes CASRGGNTEAFF. The chain has TRBV11-3 and TRBJ1-1, with D unresolved. CDR1 is SGHNT, CDR2 YENEEA, per germline. CDR3 length: 12 residues. Trimming took off 6 bases at V and 1 base at J, with 6 bases between the two ends.

The gene calls are TRBV29-1 and TRBJ2-1; D may be TRBD2 (7 bases). V was clipped by 4 bases and J by 6 bases, with 13 bases between them. CDR1 is SQVTM, CDR2 ANQGSEA, per germline. The CDR3 has 13 residues. The CDR3: CSVGGGVTNEQFF. The CDR3 region has the DNA TGCAGCGTTGGAGGGGGGGTCACCAATGAGCAGTTCTTC.

The J gene is TRBJ1-6, the V gene TRBV6-1; D not resolved. The CDR3 length is 15 residues. The V end was cut by 1 base, the J end by 3 bases, with 7 bases between. Germline-derived CDR1 and CDR2 are MNHNS and SASEGT. The CDR3: CASSEGGNYNSPLHF. As DNA, the CDR3 is TGTGCCAGCAGTGAAGGCGGAAACTATAATTCACCCCTCCACTTT.

This clone has more than one count but fewer than ten. The chain is built from TRBV27 and TRBJ1-1; 7 bases are a match to TRBD1. Germline values: CDR1 MNHEY, CDR2 SMNVEV (reference sequence). This CDR3 contains 14 residues. J was trimmed by 0 bases and V by 6 bases; bases with no gene match: 4. The DNA for the CDR3 is TGTGCCAGCAGCCTACAGGGGATGAACACTGAAGCTTTCTTT. It is translated as CASSLQGMNTEAFF.

V and J are TRBV3-1 (or the pseudogene TRBV3-2) and TRBJ1-2, with TRBD1 as a possible D gene (5 bases). The CDR3 sequence is 15 residues long. Germline V gene lookup returns CDR1 LGHDT and CDR2 YNNKEL (reference sequence). Trimming took off 1 base at V and 2 bases at J, with 11 bases between the two ends. CDR3 sequence: CASSQAGGSNYGYTF. The CDR3 nucleotides are TGTGCCAGCAGCCAAGCGGGGGGGTCCAACTATGGCTACACCTTC.

The chain links TRBV7-9 to TRBJ1-4; TRBD1 matches 8 bases. Germline lookup yields CDR1 SEHNR and CDR2 FQNEAQ (reference sequence). The V and J ends lost 1 base and 7 bases, in that order; junction bases with no gene match: 11. The length of the CDR3 is 17 residues. CDR3 amino acids: CASSLVNPGGGGEKLFF. The DNA of the CDR3 is TGTGCCAGCAGCTTAGTAAATCCAGGGGGCGGAGGTGAAAAACTGTTTTTT. The full variable domain, with the rest looked up from reference TRBV7-9 and TRBJ1-4, is DTGVSQNPRHKITKRGQNVTFRCDPISEHNRLYWYRQTLGQGPEFLTYFQNEAQLEKSRLLSDRFSAERPKGSFSTLEIQRTEQGDSAMYLCASSLVNPGGGGEKLFFGSGTQLSVL.

The chain joins TRBV19 to TRBJ1-2; 9 positions agree with TRBD1. Germline V gives CDR1 LNHDA, CDR2 SQIVND (reference sequence). V shed 5 bases, J shed 3 bases, and the junction held 1 base outside the gene matches. This CDR3 comprises 13 residues. CDR3 nucleotides: TGTGCCAGTAGTTGGACAGGGGACTATGGCTACACCTTC. It codes for CASSWTGDYGYTF.

The CDR3 reads CASSNPGAVEKLFF. The CDR3 DNA reads TGTGCCAGCAGCAACCCAGGGGCGGTTGAAAAACTGTTTTTT. V is TRBV28 and J is TRBJ1-4, with D perhaps TRBD1 (6 bases). The CDR3 runs to 14 residues. V was pared by 6 bases and J by 7 bases, with 15 bases between. CDR1 and CDR2 from the germline V gene are MDHEN and SYDVKM.

This clone was observed once. CDR3 sequence: CAISESRDSNEKLFF. DNA of the CDR3: TGTGCCATCAGTGAGTCAAGGGACAGTAATGAAAAACTGTTTTTT. The chain links TRBV10-3 to TRBJ1-4; 7 bases align to TRBD1. In germline, CDR1 is ENHRY, CDR2 SYGVKD. The CDR3 sequence is 15 residues long. Trimming took 0 bases from V and 4 from J; bases not matched to a gene: 2.

The rearrangement links TRBV14 to TRBJ1-1; D call uncertain. There are 15 residues in the CDR3. Trimming took off 3 bases at V and 0 bases at J, with 11 bases between the two ends. The germline V gene has CDR1 SGHDN and CDR2 FVKESK. Written as DNA, the CDR3 is TGTGCCAGCAGCCATCCTGACACAATGAACACTGAAGCTTTCTTT. It specifies CASSHPDTMNTEAFF.

The chain combines TRBV19 with TRBJ1-1; 7 bases fit TRBD1. Germline loops: CDR1 LNHDA, CDR2 SQIVND (reference sequence). J was trimmed by 9 bases and V by 5 bases; bases with no gene match: 9. The CDR3 runs to 13 residues. The chain's CDR3 is CASSPTQGTQAFF. CDR3 nucleotide sequence: TGTGCCAGTAGTCCAACACAGGGGACTCAAGCTTTCTTT.

This chain joins TRBV6-5 and TRBJ1-1; D gene uncertain. The CDR3 length is 14 residues. CDR1 is MNHEY, CDR2 SVGAGI, per germline. Trimming left V 7 bases short and J 10 bases short, with 22 bases between. CDR3 protein: CASIVMGGGLGAFF. The CDR3 coding sequence is TGTGCCAGCATTGTAATGGGAGGCGGGCTGGGAGCTTTCTTT.

The chain couples TRBV7-8 to TRBJ1-6; the D gene is possibly TRBD1 (6 bases). V lost 0 bases, J lost 6 bases, and 15 bases lay in between. There are 17 residues in the CDR3. CDR1 is SGHVS, CDR2 FQNEAQ, per germline. This CDR3 is CASSLAAGAGFNSPLHF. For the CDR3, the DNA is TGTGCCAGCAGCTTAGCAGCAGGGGCCGGCTTTAATTCACCCCTCCACTTT.

The chain combines TRBV19 with TRBJ2-7; 8 positions match TRBD1. Trimming removed 1 base from V and 3 bases from J; junction bases left unmatched: 5. This CDR3 spans 15 amino acids. Germline CDR1 LNHDA, CDR2 SQIVND (reference sequence). This CDR3 reads CASSIVGQVYYEQYF. CDR3 nucleotide sequence: TGTGCCAGTAGTATAGTGGGACAGGTATACTACGAGCAGTACTTC.

The CDR3: CASSLGPQLAKNIQYF. CDR3 nucleotide sequence: TGCGCCAGCAGCTTGGGACCACAGTTAGCCAAAAACATTCAGTACTTC. V and J are TRBV5-1 and TRBJ2-4; D is uncertain. Trimming removed 0 bases from V and 0 bases from J, with 10 bases in between. This CDR3 region has 16 residues. Germline assignment: CDR1 SGHRS and CDR2 YFSETQ.